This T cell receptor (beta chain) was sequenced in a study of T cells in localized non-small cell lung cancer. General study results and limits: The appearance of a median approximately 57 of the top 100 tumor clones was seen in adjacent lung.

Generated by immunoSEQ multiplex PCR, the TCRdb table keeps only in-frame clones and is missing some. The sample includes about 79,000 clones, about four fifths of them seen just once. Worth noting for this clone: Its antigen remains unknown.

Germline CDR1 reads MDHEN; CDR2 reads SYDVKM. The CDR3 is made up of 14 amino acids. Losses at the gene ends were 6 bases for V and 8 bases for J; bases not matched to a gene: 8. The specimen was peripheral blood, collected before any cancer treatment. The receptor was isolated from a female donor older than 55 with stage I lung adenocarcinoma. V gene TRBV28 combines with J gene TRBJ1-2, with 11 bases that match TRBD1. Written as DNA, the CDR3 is TGTGCCAGCAGGCTTCCGGGACAGGGGGGCGGCTACACCTTC. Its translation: CASRLPGQGGGYTF.